The 29 T cell receptor beta chains given below trace back to one sample, sequenced in a study of blood T cell repertoires in COVID-19. TCRdb keeps only in-frame clones here, not all; method: immunoSEQ multiplex PCR. The table has 500,000 to 600,000 clones, approximately 91% seen once; the top ten hold 7.8%. Input material: peripheral blood. The receptors were sampled from a woman in her 50s with COVID-19, enrolled during active disease.

The chain recombines TRBV28 with TRBJ1-3, with D uncertain. CDR1 is MDHEN, CDR2 SYDVKM, per germline. With 3 bases removed from V and 2 bases from J, the gap between germline ends came to 11 bases. This CDR3 is 15 amino acids long. The CDR3 DNA reads TGTGCCAGCAGTTTTTACAGAGATCCTGGAAACACCATATATTTT. It is translated as CASSFYRDPGNTIYF.

The rearrangement links TRBV5-6 to TRBJ2-1; tentative D call: TRBD2 (7 bases). V shed 4 bases and J shed 4 bases, with 15 bases lying between them. This CDR3 comprises 15 residues. CDR1 is SGHDT, CDR2 YYEEEE, per germline. CDR3 coding DNA: TGTGCCAGCAGCCTGAAGGCGGGGGCGTACAATGAGCAGTTCTTC. It is translated as CASSLKAGAYNEQFF.

This chain connects TRBV4-1 to TRBJ1-1; 11 bases line up with TRBD1. V lost 2 bases and J lost 6; bases outside the gene matches: 8. Germline V gene lookup returns CDR1 MGHRA and CDR2 YSYEKL. The CDR3 is 16 residues long. CDR3 sequence reads: CASSQRTGGPGAEAFF. As DNA, the CDR3 is TGCGCCAGCAGCCAACGGACAGGGGGCCCAGGGGCTGAAGCTTTCTTT.

The chain is built from TRBV24-1 and TRBJ2-3, with 7 nucleotides matching TRBD2. Trimming cost V 5 bases and J 9 bases; bases outside gene matches: 4. Germline-derived CDR1 and CDR2 are KGHDR and SFDVKD. The CDR3 totals 12 residues. CDR3 loop: CATSGGGATQYF. The CDR3 DNA reads as TGTGCCACCAGTGGGGGGGGAGCAACGCAGTATTTT.

The J gene is TRBJ1-2, the V gene TRBV25-1; 8 bases map to TRBD1. The ends lost 4 bases at V and 4 bases at J; junction bases unmatched: 5. The CDR3 extends over 14 amino acids. Germline V gene sequence: CDR1 MGHDK, CDR2 SYGVNS. CDR3 nucleotides: TGTGCCAGCAGTGTGACAGGGGAGGCCTATGGCTACACCTTC. It translates to CASSVTGEAYGYTF.

The table lists this clone with a few counts. The chain has TRBV5-6 and TRBJ2-1; 9 positions match TRBD2. The CDR3 contains 14 residues. Germline loops: CDR1 SGHDT, CDR2 YYEEEE. Trimming at V came to 9 bases and at J to 9 bases, leaving 13 bases not matched to a gene. The CDR3 here is CATYSGGLLREQFF. The CDR3, as DNA: TGTGCCACCTATAGCGGGGGTTTACTTCGTGAGCAGTTCTTC. Full variable domain (outside the CDR3, taken from reference TRBV5-6 and TRBJ2-1): DAGVTQSPTHLIKTRGQQVTLRCSPKSGHDTVSWYQQALGQGPQFIFQYYEEEERQRGNFPDRFSGHQFPNYSSELNVNALLLGDSALYLCATYSGGLLREQFFGPGTRLTVL.

This chain uses TRBV3-1 (or the pseudogene TRBV3-2) with TRBJ2-3; the match to TRBD1 covers 8 bases. V lost 3 bases to trimming and J lost 2 bases; unmatched junction nucleotides: 10. This CDR3 has 17 residues. Per germline, CDR1 LGHDT and CDR2 YNNKEL (reference sequence). CDR3 region: CASSQDPWTGYTDTQYF. The CDR3 nucleotides read TGTGCCAGCAGCCAGGACCCCTGGACAGGGTACACAGATACGCAGTATTTT.

The CDR3 spells CASSWGPPNTEAFF. The DNA of the CDR3 is TGTGCCAGTAGTTGGGGGCCCCCGAACACTGAAGCTTTCTTT. The V gene is TRBV19, the J gene TRBJ1-1, with a tentative D call TRBD1 (6 bases). The CDR3 totals 14 residues. CDR1 is LNHDA, CDR2 SQIVND, per germline (reference sequence). V lost 5 bases, J lost 1 base, and 11 bases lay in between.

The chain employs TRBV7-9 and TRBJ2-4; D might be TRBD1 (6 bases). The CDR3 has 15 residues. Trimming shortened V by 4 bases and J by 0 bases, and 10 bases separated the two germline ends. The germline V gene encodes CDR1 SEHNR and CDR2 FQNEAQ (reference sequence). The CDR3 coding sequence is TGTGCCAGCAGCTCGACAGGAAAAGCCAAAAACATTCAGTACTTC. Its translation is CASSSTGKAKNIQYF.

The J gene is TRBJ2-1, the V gene TRBV5-4; 7 bases are a match to TRBD1. The germline V gene has CDR1 SGHNT and CDR2 YYREEE (reference sequence). This CDR3 is 15 amino acids long. Losses at the gene ends were 2 bases for V and 6 bases for J; bases not matched to a gene: 8. The CDR3 coding sequence is TGTGCCAGCAGCTTCGGGACAGCTCGGGGCAATGAGCAGTTCTTC. It translates to CASSFGTARGNEQFF.

The rearrangement links TRBV29-1 to TRBJ1-2, with 7 bases lining up with TRBD1. The germline CDR1 and CDR2 sequences are SQVTM and ANQGSEA. The CDR3 runs 12 residues. Trimming removed 6 bases from V and 4 bases from J; junction bases left unmatched: 5. The CDR3: CSVATGFYGYTF. In DNA, the CDR3 is TGCAGCGTAGCGACAGGGTTCTATGGCTACACCTTC.

The rearrangement joins TRBV2 to TRBJ2-7; 7 nucleotides agree with TRBD2. CDR3 length: 13 residues. V shed 6 bases and J 9 bases; nucleotides not matched to a gene: 11. Germline CDR1 is SNHLY and CDR2 is FYNNEI. The DNA for the CDR3 is TGTGCCAGCAGGGGGAGGGTCCCTCTTGGGCAGTACTTC. Translation gives CASRGRVPLGQYF.

V and J are TRBV19 and TRBJ2-1, with 9 bases lining up with TRBD1. Germline V gives CDR1 LNHDA, CDR2 SQIVND (reference sequence). Germline trimming cut 10 bases from V and 6 bases from J; bases unmatched to any gene: 10. This CDR3 has 14 amino acids. DNA for the CDR3: TGTGCCACCCCCGCGGGACAGGGTAGCAATGAGCAGTTCTTC. Amino acids: CATPAGQGSNEQFF.

The gene calls are TRBV24-1 and TRBJ2-7; TRBD1 agrees at 7 bases. Germline CDR1 reads KGHDR; CDR2 reads SFDVKD. CDR3 length: 13 residues. The junction had 2 bases not matched to a gene; V was cut back by 6 bases and J by 1 base. The CDR3 DNA is TGTGCCACCAGTCGCAGGGGGTCCTACGAGCAGTACTTC. This codes for CATSRRGSYEQYF.

V gene TRBV11-3 combines with J gene TRBJ2-1; TRBD2 is a possible D gene (7 bases). Trimming removed 5 bases at V and 1 base at J, with 9 bases between. Per germline, CDR1 SGHNT and CDR2 YENEEA. This CDR3 has 14 residues. The CDR3 reads CASSGGASYNEQFF. The CDR3 DNA is TGTGCCAGCAGCGGGGGGGCTTCCTACAATGAGCAGTTCTTC.

The chain joins TRBV9 to TRBJ2-3; 11 nucleotides align to TRBD1. Germline values: CDR1 SGDLS, CDR2 YYNGEE. J gave up 0 bases and V 3 bases, and 9 bases lay outside the gene matches. This CDR3 contains 18 residues. CDR3 DNA: TGTGCCAGCAGCGCGCGGACAGGGGGCCTTTCTAGCACAGATACGCAGTATTTT. The encoded protein is CASSARTGGLSSTDTQYF.

CDR3 in amino acids: CASSQGQGAPSYEQYF. The CDR3 nucleotides are TGTGCCAGCAGCCAGGGACAGGGGGCGCCCAGCTACGAGCAGTACTTC. The chain carries TRBV3-1 (or the pseudogene TRBV3-2) and TRBJ2-7, with 12 bases matching TRBD1. V lost 3 bases, J lost 3 bases, and 6 bases stayed unmatched. The germline CDR1 and CDR2 sequences are LGHDT and YNNKEL (reference sequence). There are 16 residues in the CDR3.

The chain is built from TRBV7-3 and TRBJ2-1; D is perhaps TRBD2 (7 bases). CDR3 length equals 15 residues. Germline lookup yields CDR1 SGHTA and CDR2 FQGTGA. The V end was cut by 3 bases, the J end by 4 bases, with 13 bases between. Written as DNA, the CDR3 is TGTGCCAGCAGCTTTGGGGGGGCCTCATACAATGAGCAGTTCTTC. Its translation: CASSFGGASYNEQFF.

The chain couples TRBV5-6 to TRBJ2-1; 7 bases fit TRBD2. The germline CDR1 and CDR2 sequences are SGHDT and YYEEEE. V was clipped by 4 bases and J by 10 bases; unmatched bases: 11. This CDR3 has 14 residues. The CDR3 loop reads CASSPGLRVGEQFF. The CDR3 bases are TGTGCCAGCAGCCCGGGACTACGGGTGGGGGAGCAGTTCTTC.

Only a few counts were recorded for this clone. The CDR3: CASSSLADPSNEQFF. The CDR3 DNA is TGTGCCAGCAGCTCTCTAGCGGACCCGAGCAATGAGCAGTTCTTC. The genes are TRBV7-3 and TRBJ2-1, with TRBD2 matching over 7 bases. Germline V gene data show CDR1 as SGHTA and CDR2 as FQGTGA. Trimming took 4 bases from V and 6 from J; bases not matched to a gene: 9. This CDR3 is built from 15 residues.

The rearrangement uses TRBV18 and TRBJ2-2, with D possibly being TRBD2 (6 bases). In germline, CDR1 is KGHSH, CDR2 LQKENI. Trimming cost V 6 bases and J 6 bases, with 11 bases left between them. CDR3 length: 13 residues. The chain's CDR3 is CASSSRGPGELFF. The DNA for the CDR3 is TGTGCCAGCTCTTCGCGGGGTCCCGGGGAGCTGTTTTTT.

This rearrangement joins TRBV28 to TRBJ2-7; TRBD2 is a possible D gene (6 bases). Trimming shortened V by 6 bases and J by 2 bases, and 17 bases separated the two germline ends. Germline CDR1 reads MDHEN; CDR2 reads SYDVKM. CDR3 size: 15 residues. For the CDR3, the DNA is TGTGCCAGCAGCCCAAGGGGAGGAGAACCCTACGAGCAGTACTTC. The encoded protein is CASSPRGGEPYEQYF. The full variable domain, completed using reference TRBV28 and TRBJ2-7, is DVKVTQSSRYLVKRTGEKVFLECVQDMDHENMFWYRQDPGLGLRLIYFSYDVKMKEKGDIPEGYSVSREKKERFSLILESASTNQTSMYLCASSPRGGEPYEQYFGPGTRLTVT.

V and J are TRBV5-5 and TRBJ2-7; possibly TRBD1 for D (5 bases). Germline assignment: CDR1 SGHKS and CDR2 YYEKEE (reference sequence). This CDR3 has 13 amino acids. Between the trimmed V and J ends, which lost 0 bases and 5 bases, there was a span of 9 bases. CDR3 nucleotide sequence: TGTGCCAGCAGCTTGGCGATAGGGGACGAGCAGTACTTC. Encoded protein: CASSLAIGDEQYF.

V usage is TRBV9 and J usage is TRBJ2-2; 14 bases line up with TRBD2. Germline V lookup: CDR1 SGDLS, CDR2 YYNGEE. The CDR3 loop spans 17 amino acids. Trimming cost V 4 bases and J 8 bases; bases outside gene matches: 10. DNA for the CDR3: TGTGCCAGCAGCCCGGGACTAGCGGGAGTATTGGGGGGGGAGCTGTTTTTT. Protein: CASSPGLAGVLGGELFF.

The chain links TRBV6-5 to TRBJ1-1; 10 bases are a match to TRBD1. The V gene's germline CDR1 is MNHEY and CDR2 SVGAGI. V lost 2 bases, J lost 11 bases, and 8 bases stayed unmatched. CDR3 length: 14 residues. In DNA form, the CDR3 reads TGTGCCAGCAGTTACGGAGGGACAGGGGCTGCTGCTTTCTTT. It codes for CASSYGGTGAAAFF.

The chain uses TRBV5-6 and TRBJ2-7, with D possibly being TRBD2 (6 bases). Trimming removed 7 bases at V and 0 bases at J, with 20 bases between. Looked up from germline, CDR1 is SGHDT and CDR2 is YYEEEE. The CDR3 extends over 16 amino acids. CDR3 residues: CASPLRRAEYSYEQYF. The CDR3 DNA is TGTGCCAGCCCGCTCAGGAGGGCGGAATACTCCTACGAGCAGTACTTC.

This chain connects TRBV12-3 or TRBV12-4 to TRBJ1-2, with TRBD1 identical over 8 bases. Losses at the gene ends were 2 bases for V and 7 bases for J; bases not matched to a gene: 3. The CDR3 has 13 amino acids. This chain's CDR3 is CASSLQGAIGYTF. CDR3 nucleotides: TGTGCCAGCAGTTTACAGGGGGCAATTGGCTACACCTTC.

This chain connects TRBV9 to TRBJ2-1, with TRBD2 identical over 7 bases. Germline CDR1 reads SGDLS; CDR2 reads YYNGEE. The trim removed 3 bases at V and 4 bases at J, leaving 7 bases unmatched. The CDR3 extends over 15 amino acids. For the CDR3, the DNA is TGTGCCAGCAGCGCGGGGCGAGCGGGGTACAATGAGCAGTTCTTC. Its protein product is CASSAGRAGYNEQFF.

The chain has TRBV2 and TRBJ2-7, with D possibly matching TRBD2 (5 bases). The CDR3 sequence is 13 residues long. The ends were cut back, 3 bases at V and 3 bases at J, with 9 bases in the middle. Looked up from germline, CDR1 is SNHLY and CDR2 is FYNNEI. The CDR3 reads CASSDFRGYEQYF. The DNA for the CDR3 is TGTGCCAGCAGTGATTTTCGGGGCTACGAGCAGTACTTC.